These 15 T cell receptor beta chains were sequenced from one sample in a study of T cells in Graves' hyperthyroidism and ophthalmopathy (dated by TCRdb to the late 2010s). The library was prepared using multiplex PCR. Sequencing used an Illumina HiSeq 2000. The TCR beta CDR3 regions were amplified from the RNA transcripts. A first-round RT-PCR of the TCR CDR3 used the HTBI primer set with the Qiagen OneStep RT-PCR kit. TCRdb reprocessed the public reads (quality trimming at Q25 with fastp, clone calling with MiXCR) and kept in-frame beta chains. Here each entry gathers all rows of one CDR3 protein and keeps the most common genes and DNA. This sample holds over 500,000 distinct CDR3 sequences; about a sixth were observed only once. The ten largest clones represent approximately 18% of the sample. Sequenced input: blood. Receptor source: a woman under 30 with Graves' ophthalmopathy.

This clonotype showed up many times. The chain combines TRBV28 with TRBJ2-7, with TRBD2 matching over 8 bases. This CDR3 region has 15 residues. The germline CDR1 and CDR2 sequences are MDHEN and SYDVKM. Germline trimming cut 5 bases from V and 6 bases from J; bases unmatched to any gene: 12. CDR3 amino acids: CASSPRSGGPLEQYF. Written as DNA, the CDR3 is TGTGCCAGCAGTCCCCGGAGCGGGGGCCCTCTCGAGCAGTACTTC.

This clonotype has ten or more counts. V usage is TRBV27 and J usage is TRBJ1-1; TRBD1 might be the D (5 bases). Trimming took 6 bases from V and 7 from J, leaving 15 bases between them. The CDR3 is made up of 13 amino acids. The V gene's germline CDR1 is MNHEY and CDR2 SMNVEV (reference sequence). This chain's CDR3 is CASRALGGIEAFF. In DNA form, the CDR3 reads TGTGCCAGCAGGGCCCTTGGGGGGATTGAAGCTTTCTTT.

This clonotype was seen only a few times. The CDR3 is CAISEDSTPGGNTIYF. Written as DNA, the CDR3 is TGTGCCATCAGTGAGGACTCAACTCCTGGGGGAAACACCATATATTTT. This sequence joins TRBV10-3 and TRBJ1-3; D gene ambiguous. Looked up from germline, CDR1 is ENHRY and CDR2 is SYGVKD. The CDR3 spans 16 residues. V was pared by 2 bases and J by 4 bases, with 15 bases between.

Comments on this clonotype: A much bigger clone sits one base away, suggesting this may be a read error. The rearrangement joins TRBV6-9 to TRBJ2-5; 8 bases are a match to TRBD1. CDR1 MNHGY and CDR2 SVAAGI come from the germline V gene. CDR3 size: 14 residues. Written as DNA, the CDR3 is TGTGCCAACAGTTACTACAGGGGGCAAGAGACCCAGTACTTC. Its translation is CANSYYRGQETQYF.

This clonotype turned up a few times. The rearrangement links TRBV7-9 to TRBJ1-2, with 9 positions matching TRBD1. The CDR3 loop spans 15 amino acids. With 0 bases clipped from V and 8 bases from J, the junction kept 7 bases outside the gene matches. Germline lookup yields CDR1 SEHNR and CDR2 FQNEAQ (reference sequence). The DNA of the CDR3 is TGTGCCAGCAGCTTAGCGCCCACAGGGGGCGAGGGCTACACCTTC. Its protein is CASSLAPTGGEGYTF.

This clonotype was detected a few times. The J gene is TRBJ2-1, the V gene TRBV11-2; 8 bases are a match to TRBD2. V was clipped by 1 base and J by 9 bases; unmatched bases: 11. Per the germline V gene, CDR1 is SGHAT and CDR2 is FQNNGV. The CDR3 has 16 amino acids. The CDR3 is CASSLVSLAGGAEQFF. The CDR3 DNA follows: TGTGCCAGCAGCTTAGTTTCTCTAGCGGGTGGGGCTGAGCAGTTCTTC.

The rearrangement links TRBV12-3 or TRBV12-4 to TRBJ2-2; TRBD2 aligns across 11 bases. The J segment lost 3 bases and the V segment lost 1 base, leaving 10 bases of the junction unmatched. The CDR3 has 19 residues. The CDR3 here is CASSLVSLAGARDTGELFF. The CDR3 DNA reads TGTGCCAGCAGTTTAGTCTCACTAGCGGGGGCAAGGGACACCGGGGAGCTGTTTTTT.

The J gene is TRBJ2-2, the V gene TRBV7-9; D possibly matches TRBD1 or TRBD2 (5 bases each). Germline CDR1 and CDR2: SEHNR and FQNEAQ (reference sequence). The CDR3 covers 19 residues. V lost 1 base, J lost 1 base, and 19 bases lay in between. In DNA form, the CDR3 reads TGTGCCAGCAGCTTAGTTGCGAGGGCCTTAGGACAGAACACCGGGGAGCTGTTTTTT. It is translated as CASSLVARALGQNTGELFF. The complete variable domain, with remaining parts taken from reference TRBV7-9 and TRBJ2-2, reads DTGVSQNPRHKITKRGQNVTFRCDPISEHNRLYWYRQTLGQGPEFLTYFQNEAQLEKSRLLSDRFSAERPKGSFSTLEIQRTEQGDSAMYLCASSLVARALGQNTGELFFGEGSRLTVL.

This clonotype was recorded many times. A read error may be the cause here, since a much bigger clone is one base away. The chain recombines TRBV20-1 with TRBJ2-7; D is ambiguous. Trimming left V 4 bases short and J 3 bases short, with 7 bases between. The CDR3 consists of 11 residues. Germline V lookup: CDR1 DFQATT, CDR2 SNEGSKA (reference sequence). The CDR3 is CSATDNYEQYF. CDR3 sequence (DNA): TGCAGTGCTACAGACAACTACGAGCAGTACTTC.

At least ten counts were recorded for this clonotype. This chain joins TRBV2 and TRBJ1-5; D uncertain. V was trimmed by 6 bases and J by 4 bases, leaving 19 bases between them. Germline values: CDR1 SNHLY, CDR2 FYNNEI. The CDR3 has 16 amino acids. In nucleotides, the CDR3 is TGTGCCAGCAGATCCAAACCAAGGGTCCTAAATCAGCCCCAGCATTTT. This gives the protein CASRSKPRVLNQPQHF.

This clonotype was detected a few times. The rearrangement links TRBV5-4 to TRBJ2-1; 7 bases are a match to TRBD1. Germline trimming cut 5 bases from V and 5 bases from J; bases unmatched to any gene: 7. Looked up from germline, CDR1 is SGHNT and CDR2 is YYREEE (reference sequence). CDR3 size: 14 residues. The CDR3 bases are TGTGCCAGCAGTGCAGGGGACAGTAACAATGAGCAGTTCTTC. Encoded protein: CASSAGDSNNEQFF.

Many counts were recorded for this clonotype. This sequence joins TRBV28 and TRBJ2-1; TRBD2 matches 10 bases. Per germline, CDR1 MDHEN and CDR2 SYDVKM. V lost 6 bases, J lost 3 bases, and 5 bases stayed unmatched. This CDR3 contains 15 residues. The CDR3 nucleotides are TGTGCCAGCAGCCTTAGCGGGAGGATCTACAATGAGCAGTTCTTC. Protein: CASSLSGRIYNEQFF.

The V and J genes are TRBV7-2 and TRBJ2-2, with TRBD1 matching over 8 bases. The CDR3 sequence is 18 residues long. J gave up 5 bases and V 5 bases, and 16 bases lay outside the gene matches. Germline V gene sequence: CDR1 SGHTA, CDR2 FQGNSA. The CDR3 nucleotides read TGTGCCAGCAGCCAACCCTCGACAGGGGCCGCGAGGACCGGGGAGCTGTTTTTT. It is translated as CASSQPSTGAARTGELFF.

This clonotype was detected ten times or more. The chain carries TRBV20-1 and TRBJ2-7; no reliable D call. Germline CDR1 DFQATT, CDR2 SNEGSKA (reference sequence). The length of the CDR3 is 12 residues. The V gene lost 2 bases and the J gene lost 3 bases, with 8 bases spanning the gap. CDR3 sequence (DNA): TGCAGTGCTAGAACCCCCAGCTACGAGCAGTACTTC. This sequence encodes CSARTPSYEQYF.

This chain connects TRBV3-1 to TRBJ2-1; a possible D gene is TRBD2 (7 bases). Trimming stripped 2 bases from V and 8 bases from J, with 16 bases between. From germline, CDR1 is LGHDT and CDR2 YNNKEL (reference sequence). CDR3 length: 15 residues. The CDR3, as DNA: TGTGCCAGCAGCCAAACCACGGGGGGCTGGGATGAGCAGTTCTTC. This encodes CASSQTTGGWDEQFF.